A selection of T cell receptor beta chains follows, all from one sample in a study of blood T cell repertoires in COVID-19. The data were produced by immunoSEQ multiplex PCR, yet TCRdb's version contains in-frame clones alone and is incomplete. The sample holds roughly 70,000 clones, around 83% seen once. Material: peripheral blood. Receptor source: a man in his sixties or seventies with active COVID-19. CDR3s include the opening cysteine and the closing phenylalanine or tryptophan. A D gene is named only where the DNA matches it firmly. Size is omitted from some rows. Given values are once, few, many or a class for expanded clones.

size: once
J: TRBJ2-3
D: NA
length: 17
V: TRBV24-1
CDR3: CATSDPNRKPSTDTQYF
DNA: TGTGCCACCAGTGACCCCAACAGAAAACCTAGCACAGATACGCAGTATTTT

size: NA
J: TRBJ2-3
D: TRBD2
length: 15
V: TRBV7-9
CDR3: CASSTASNGGTPQYF
DNA: TGTGCCAGCAGCACCGCCTCCAACGGGGGGACGCCGCAGTATTTT

size: once
J: TRBJ2-1
D: NA
length: 12
V: TRBV28
CDR3: CASNIGGGGQFF
DNA: TGTGCCAGCAACATCGGGGGAGGGGGGCAGTTCTTC

size: NA
J: TRBJ1-2
D: NA
length: 11
V: TRBV6-1
CDR3: CASSEGGRYTF
DNA: TGTGCCAGCAGTGAAGGGGGGCGCTACACCTTC

size: NA
J: TRBJ1-4
D: NA
length: 13
V: TRBV5-5
CDR3: CASSLVGDEKLFF
DNA: TGTGCCAGCAGCTTGGTGGGAGATGAAAAACTGTTTTTT

size: NA
J: TRBJ2-1
D: TRBD2
length: 16
V: TRBV4-1
CDR3: CASSQDVASGRNEQFF
DNA: TGCGCCAGCAGCCAAGATGTTGCTAGCGGGAGGAATGAGCAGTTCTTC

size: NA
J: TRBJ2-5
D: TRBD2
length: 15
V: TRBV5-6
CDR3: CASSQTSGGQETQYF
DNA: TGTGCCAGCAGCCAGACTAGCGGGGGACAAGAGACCCAGTACTTC

size: NA
J: TRBJ2-3
D: NA
length: 12
V: TRBV5-1
CDR3: CASRSEADTQYF
DNA: TGCGCCAGCAGAAGCGAGGCAGATACGCAGTATTTT

size: NA
J: TRBJ2-3
D: TRBD2
length: 16
V: TRBV7-2
CDR3: CASSLTLAGLTDTQYF
DNA: TGTGCCAGCAGCCTAACGCTAGCGGGCCTCACAGATACGCAGTATTTT

size: NA
J: TRBJ2-5
D: TRBD2
length: 16
V: TRBV3-1/TRBV3-2
CDR3: CASSHEPSGREETQYF
DNA: TGTGCCAGCAGCCATGAACCTAGCGGGAGGGAGGAGACCCAGTACTTC

size: NA
J: TRBJ2-6
D: NA
length: 16
V: TRBV28
CDR3: CASSFGRGVRANVLTF
DNA: TGTGCCAGCAGTTTCGGCCGCGGGGTGCGGGCCAACGTCCTGACTTTC

size: NA
J: TRBJ2-7
D: TRBD2
length: 17
V: TRBV4-3
CDR3: CASSQDRGAGGPYEQYF
DNA: TGCGCCAGCAGCCAAGATCGCGGAGCGGGAGGTCCCTACGAGCAGTACTTC

size: once
J: TRBJ1-2
D: TRBD1
length: 12
V: TRBV29-1
CDR3: CSGKQGAWGYTF
DNA: TGCAGCGGGAAACAGGGGGCGTGGGGCTACACCTTC

size: NA
J: TRBJ2-7
D: TRBD2
length: 17
V: TRBV11-3
CDR3: CASSLDSPRRGNYEQYF
DNA: TGTGCCAGCAGCTTAGATAGTCCGCGGCGGGGGAACTACGAGCAGTACTTC

size: NA
J: TRBJ2-2
D: NA
length: 15
V: TRBV27
CDR3: CASSPRGRATGELFF
DNA: TGTGCCAGCAGCCCAAGGGGTAGGGCCACCGGGGAGCTGTTTTTT

size: few
J: TRBJ1-6
D: TRBD1
length: 15
V: TRBV5-1
CDR3: CASSAGTDHNSPLHF
DNA: TGCGCCAGCAGCGCGGGGACAGACCATAATTCACCCCTCCACTTT

size: NA
J: TRBJ2-1
D: NA
length: 11
V: TRBV20-1
CDR3: CSARGRDEQFF
DNA: TGCAGTGCTAGAGGCCGCGATGAGCAGTTCTTC

size: NA
J: TRBJ2-1
D: NA
length: 15
V: TRBV5-1
CDR3: CASSQGLFSYNEQFF
DNA: TGCGCCAGCAGCCAGGGACTGTTCTCCTACAATGAGCAGTTCTTC

size: once
J: TRBJ1-6
D: TRBD1
length: 16
V: TRBV7-2
CDR3: CASSTWTGGSFSPLHF
DNA: TGTGCCAGCAGCACCTGGACAGGGGGCAGTTTTTCACCCCTCCACTTT

size: NA
J: TRBJ2-7
D: TRBD2
length: 15
V: TRBV4-3
CDR3: CASSQERASGYEQYF
DNA: TGCGCCAGCAGCCAAGAACGGGCTAGCGGGTACGAGCAGTACTTC